One and the same sample provided the 16 T cell receptor beta chains below, sequenced in a study of blood T cell repertoires in COVID-19. Sequenced by immunoSEQ multiplex PCR; TCRdb stores in-frame clones only, minus some. The sample contains under 200,000 clones, more than 65% of which appear only once. Input material: peripheral blood. These receptors were taken from a human donor with acute or convalescent COVID-19. The donor label of this sample is uncertain.

This rearrangement joins TRBV28 to TRBJ1-2; D is unclear. Germline assignment: CDR1 MDHEN and CDR2 SYDVKM. V was clipped by 7 bases and J by 4 bases, with 16 bases between them. CDR3 length: 14 residues. CDR3 in DNA: TGTGCCAGCACTAAATTTGCGGGGAGCTATGGCTACACCTTC. Residues: CASTKFAGSYGYTF.

The rearrangement joins TRBV25-1 to TRBJ2-7, with D possibly matching TRBD2 (6 bases). V lost 1 base, J lost 4 bases, and 8 bases lay in between. CDR3 length: 13 residues. Germline CDR1 reads MGHDK; CDR2 reads SYGVNS. CDR3 sequence (DNA): TGTGCCAGCAGTGAATGGGGAGGATACGAGCAGTACTTC. Protein: CASSEWGGYEQYF.

The V gene is TRBV18, the J gene TRBJ2-7; D gene uncertain. CDR3 size: 14 residues. Germline V gene sequence: CDR1 KGHSH, CDR2 LQKENI. Trimming took 5 bases from V and 0 from J, leaving 11 bases between them. CDR3 sequence reads: CASSYRPASYEQYF. CDR3 sequence (DNA): TGTGCCAGCTCATACAGACCAGCCTCCTACGAGCAGTACTTC.

This chain links TRBV23-1 with TRBJ2-7, with D maybe TRBD1 (5 bases). TRBV23-1 is an ORF for which the function is uncertain. V gave up 7 bases and J gave up 0 bases, with 7 bases separating them. This CDR3 has 12 residues. Written as DNA, the CDR3 is TGCGCCAGCATCACAGGCTCCTACGAGCAGTACTTC. Translation: CASITGSYEQYF.

The V and J genes are TRBV19 and TRBJ2-5; weak D call: TRBD2 (5 bases). The CDR3 loop spans 11 amino acids. Germline-derived CDR1 and CDR2 are LNHDA and SQIVND (reference sequence). The germline V and J ends were trimmed by 10 bases and 5 bases, with 11 bases remaining between them. CDR3 nucleotide sequence: TGTGCCACCGGGGTTGCGGAGACCCAGTACTTC. The encoded protein is CATGVAETQYF.

V usage is TRBV5-1 and J usage is TRBJ2-3; 9 bases align to TRBD1. Germline V gives CDR1 SGHRS, CDR2 YFSETQ. The CDR3 has 17 residues. With V trimmed by 7 bases and J by 2 bases, 14 bases remained unmatched. CDR3 residues: CASRGGTGTGNTDTQYF. The CDR3 DNA reads as TGCGCCAGCCGCGGGGGAACCGGGACAGGGAACACAGATACGCAGTATTTT.

The rearrangement links TRBV7-3 to TRBJ2-3; D not resolved. Deletions cut 2 bases from V and 0 bases from J, with 9 bases between. Germline V gives CDR1 SGHTA, CDR2 FQGTGA. The CDR3 is made up of 15 amino acids. DNA for the CDR3: TGTGCCAGCAGCTTAGGGCGCACTAGCACAGATACGCAGTATTTT. This sequence encodes CASSLGRTSTDTQYF. Based on the CDR3 plus reference TRBV7-3 and TRBJ2-3, the full variable domain is GAGVSQTPSNKVTEKGKYVELRCDPISGHTALYWYRQSLGQGPEFLIYFQGTGAADDSGLPNDRFFAVRPEGSVSTLKIQRTERGDSAVYLCASSLGRTSTDTQYFGPGTRLTVL.

The chain links TRBV27 to TRBJ1-1; tentative D call: TRBD1 (6 bases). Germline V gene sequence: CDR1 MNHEY, CDR2 SMNVEV (reference sequence). Trimming shortened V by 6 bases and J by 6 bases, and 14 bases separated the two germline ends. The CDR3 contains 13 residues. For the CDR3, the DNA is TGTGCCAGCAGCCTGACAGGTCGCCCTGAAGCTTTCTTT. Its protein product is CASSLTGRPEAFF.

V is TRBV3-1 (or the pseudogene TRBV3-2) and J is TRBJ2-3; D is unclear. V was trimmed by 3 bases and J by 0 bases, leaving 10 bases between them. The germline CDR1 and CDR2 sequences are LGHDT and YNNKEL (reference sequence). CDR3 length: 15 amino acids. The CDR3 nucleotides are TGTGCCAGCAGCCAGATCTTCACTAGCACAGATACGCAGTATTTT. Encoded protein: CASSQIFTSTDTQYF.

The V call is TRBV6-5, the J call TRBJ2-7; TRBD2 agrees at 7 bases. Germline V lookup: CDR1 MNHEY, CDR2 SVGAGI. The CDR3 contains 15 residues. Losses at the gene ends were 6 bases for V and 5 bases for J; bases not matched to a gene: 13. CDR3 bases: TGTGCCAGCAGGGGGAATTTTTTGGGAGGGAACGAGCAGTACTTC. It is translated as CASRGNFLGGNEQYF.

This rearrangement joins TRBV18 to TRBJ1-1, with 8 bases lining up with TRBD1. The CDR3 is made up of 16 amino acids. Germline values: CDR1 KGHSH, CDR2 LQKENI. The J segment lost 1 base and the V segment lost 1 base, leaving 5 bases of the junction unmatched. The CDR3 is CASSPRQGAENTEAFF. CDR3 nucleotide sequence: TGTGCCAGCTCACCACGTCAGGGGGCGGAGAACACTGAAGCTTTCTTT.

The V call is TRBV28, the J call TRBJ2-6; D is perhaps TRBD1 (5 bases). Trimming pared 10 bases from V and 2 bases from J, leaving 18 bases between. This CDR3 comprises 16 residues. Per germline, CDR1 MDHEN and CDR2 SYDVKM. The CDR3 loop reads CATFSQQGTGANVLTF. CDR3 nucleotide sequence: TGTGCCACCTTTAGTCAGCAGGGAACTGGGGCCAACGTCCTGACTTTC. Full variable domain (rest looked up from reference TRBV28 and TRBJ2-6): DVKVTQSSRYLVKRTGEKVFLECVQDMDHENMFWYRQDPGLGLRLIYFSYDVKMKEKGDIPEGYSVSREKKERFSLILESASTNQTSMYLCATFSQQGTGANVLTFGAGSRLTVL.

Only one count was recorded for this clone. The chain carries TRBV12-3 or TRBV12-4 and TRBJ2-1, with D perhaps TRBD2 (5 bases). There are 12 residues in the CDR3. Trimming removed 7 bases from V and 6 bases from J, with 10 bases in between. The CDR3 loop is CASTPGSNEQFF. The DNA for the CDR3 is TGTGCCAGCACCCCGGGGTCCAATGAGCAGTTCTTC.

This clone appeared a few times. The chain joins TRBV10-1 to TRBJ2-2, with D possibly TRBD2 on 5 matching bases. Germline loops: CDR1 WNHNN, CDR2 SYGVQD (reference sequence). This CDR3 comprises 13 residues. The V gene lost 8 bases and the J gene lost 5 bases, with 12 bases spanning the gap. CDR3: CASRGTGTGELFF. In nucleotides, the CDR3 is TGCGCCAGCCGCGGCACGGGGACCGGGGAGCTGTTTTTT.

The chain has TRBV18 and TRBJ2-3; D is ambiguous. CDR1 and CDR2 (germline): KGHSH, LQKENI. Between the trimmed V and J ends, which lost 3 bases and 2 bases, there was a span of 6 bases. The CDR3 spans 13 residues. The CDR3 DNA reads TGTGCCAGCTCACCCCCGTCCACAGATACGCAGTATTTT. Its translation: CASSPPSTDTQYF.

The CDR3 reads CAWRPGGNSYGYTF. DNA for the CDR3: TGTGCCTGGAGACCGGGGGGGAACAGCTATGGCTACACCTTC. This rearrangement joins TRBV30 to TRBJ1-2, with D possibly TRBD1 on 5 matching bases. This CDR3 has 14 residues. Trimming removed 3 bases at V and 4 bases at J, with 15 bases between. The germline V gene has CDR1 GTSNPN and CDR2 SVGIG (reference sequence).